The rows below give T cell receptor beta chains drawn from one sample of a study of control samples from healthy donors and cancer patients. The protocol was immunoSEQ multiplex PCR, while the TCRdb copy is restricted to in-frame clones and leaves out a portion. The repertoire holds around 140,000 clones, 89% seen once, with roughly 8% in the top ten. The sequenced sample was PBMCs. The receptors originated from a man aged 50 to 60 with head and neck cancer. Each CDR3 is given with its conserved first and last residue. A D gene is named only where the DNA matches it firmly. A clone size is listed for some rows: how often the clone was seen (once, few, many), or a class if it is expanded.

>TRBD2|TRBV10-3|-|TRBJ2-5
TGTGCCATCAGTGGACGCGGGAGCTGGGAGACCCAGTACTTC
CAISGRGSWETQYF
>-|TRBV4-2|-|TRBJ2-3
TGTGCCAGCAGCCAAGGTCGCGGGACTAGCACAGATACGCAGTATTTT
CASSQGRGTSTDTQYF
>TRBD1|TRBV7-9|once|TRBJ2-7
TGTGCCAGCAGCCCGGACAGGGGCGGGGGCGTCTACGAGCAGTACTTC
CASSPDRGGGVYEQYF
>TRBD1|TRBV27|-|TRBJ1-2
TGTGCCAGCAGTTTGACAGGGGTGGATGGCTACACCTTC
CASSLTGVDGYTF
>-|TRBV6-5|-|TRBJ1-1
TGTGCCAGCAGTTCCCGGACTCAGGAAGCTTTCTTT
CASSSRTQEAFF
>-|TRBV3-1/TRBV3-2|-|TRBJ2-4
TGTGCCAGCAGCCAGCCGGGATACAAAAACATTCAGTACTTC
CASSQPGYKNIQYF
>TRBD1|TRBV4-1|-|TRBJ1-1
TGCGCCAGCAGCCAAGACTCAGGGGGGAACACTGAAGCTTTCTTT
CASSQDSGGNTEAFF
>-|TRBV5-4|-|TRBJ1-2
TGTGCCAGCAGCTTGGACAGGGACCCCGGCCGTCGGGGCTACACCTTC
CASSLDRDPGRRGYTF
>-|TRBV11-2|-|TRBJ2-3
TGTGCCAGCAGCCCCACGCGGGGGCTGGGAACAGATACGCAGTATTTT
CASSPTRGLGTDTQYF
>TRBD2|TRBV9|few|TRBJ2-5
TGTGCCAGCAGCGTAGGGCTAGCGGGGGGGTTCTGGGAGACCCAGTACTTC
CASSVGLAGGFWETQYF
>TRBD2|TRBV5-4|-|TRBJ2-7
TGTGCCAGCAACCCTAGCGGGATAAGCTCCTACGAGCAGTACTTC
CASNPSGISSYEQYF
>TRBD1|TRBV6-5|-|TRBJ2-7
TGTGCCAGCAGTTACCAGGGACAGGGGTTCGACGAGCAGTACTTC
CASSYQGQGFDEQYF
>-|TRBV2|-|TRBJ1-4
TGTGCCAGCTCCACTCAGGGGTTGGCTAATGAAAAACTGTTTTTT
CASSTQGLANEKLFF
>-|TRBV5-1|-|TRBJ1-2
TGCGCCAGCAGCTTGGCCACGGGGCAGGATGGCTACACCTTC
CASSLATGQDGYTF
>-|TRBV3-1/TRBV3-2|-|TRBJ2-2
TGTGCCGCCCGGCTAGCGAGTTACACCGGGGAGCTGTTTTTT
CAARLASYTGELFF
>TRBD1|TRBV6-1|-|TRBJ1-4
TGTGCCAGCAGTGAAGACAGGGGATATGAAAAACTGTTTTTT
CASSEDRGYEKLFF
>TRBD1|TRBV18|-|TRBJ1-2
TGTGCCAGCTCACCTAACGGAGGGGGCGTAGCTAACTATGGCTACACCTTC
CASSPNGGGVANYGYTF
>-|TRBV2|-|TRBJ1-1
TGTGCCAGCAGGGAGAACACTGAAGCTTTCTTT
CASRENTEAFF
>TRBD1|TRBV28|-|TRBJ1-1
TGTGCCAGCAGTTCCCCGTGGGACAGGGTGAACACTGAAGCTTTCTTT
CASSSPWDRVNTEAFF
>TRBD2|TRBV13|-|TRBJ2-1
TGTGCCAGCAGCTTGGGTACGGGAGGGTACAATGAGCAGTTCTTC
CASSLGTGGYNEQFF
>TRBD2|TRBV13|once|TRBJ2-7
TGTGCCAGCAGCCGCCGACTAGCGGGGGCTCAACCAAGCTACGAGCAGTACTTC
CASSRRLAGAQPSYEQYF
>-|TRBV9|-|TRBJ2-7
TGTGCCAGCAGCTCAGAGATGGCTAAGACCTACGAGCAGTACTTC
CASSSEMAKTYEQYF
>-|TRBV2|once|TRBJ1-5
TGTGCCAGCAACCCGACAGCTAGCAATCAGCCCCAGCATTTT
CASNPTASNQPQHF
>-|TRBV10-2|-|TRBJ2-5
TGCGCCAGCTGGTGGGAGACCCAGTACTTC
CASWWETQYF
>-|TRBV3-1/TRBV3-2|-|TRBJ2-5
TGTGCCAGCAGCCAAGGAGGGAACTACCCGGAGACCCAGTACTTC
CASSQGGNYPETQYF
>TRBD2|TRBV11-2|few|TRBJ2-3
TGTGCCAGCAGCTTAGTTCAGCTAGCGGGACCGCAGTATTTT
CASSLVQLAGPQYF
>-|TRBV6-6|-|TRBJ2-7
TGTGCCAGCAGCACAGGGTACAACGAGCAGTACTTC
CASSTGYNEQYF
>TRBD1|TRBV27|-|TRBJ2-7
TGTGCCAGCAGTTATTACGGGACAGGGGGGTTCGAGCAGTACTTC
CASSYYGTGGFEQYF
>-|TRBV10-2|few|TRBJ1-4
TGCGCCAGCAGTGTTACCGGGACCCTAGGTGAAAAACTGTTTTTT
CASSVTGTLGEKLFF
>TRBD1|TRBV5-1|once|TRBJ1-1
TGCGCCAGCAGCAAGGGGACAGGTGGCGCTGAAGCTTTCTTT
CASSKGTGGAEAFF
>TRBD1|TRBV25-1|-|TRBJ1-6
TGTGCCAGCAGTGAATGGGGGACAGGGTTTAATTCACCCCTCCACTTT
CASSEWGTGFNSPLHF
>-|TRBV19|once|TRBJ2-4
TGTGCCAGTAGTATCGTCCAGGAGTTGGGTAACATTCAGTACTTC
CASSIVQELGNIQYF
>-|TRBV10-3|-|TRBJ2-1
TGTGCCATCACTAAGACCGGACCCGATGAGCAGTTCTTC
CAITKTGPDEQFF
>-|TRBV3-1/TRBV3-2|-|TRBJ1-5
TGTGCCAGCAGCCAATCAGGGTCTCTCGAGCCCCAGCATTTT
CASSQSGSLEPQHF
>-|TRBV6-5|-|TRBJ2-6
TGTGCCAGCAGCGGACGGAGCTCTGGGGCCAACGTCCTGACTTTC
CASSGRSSGANVLTF
>-|TRBV6-5|few|TRBJ1-1
TGTGCCAGCAGAACGGCGACAGATGTAAACACTGAAGCTTTCTTT
CASRTATDVNTEAFF
>-|TRBV9|-|TRBJ1-6
TGTGCCAGCAGCTCGGCGGGTCAGCCCCTCCACTTT
CASSSAGQPLHF
>-|TRBV6-6|-|TRBJ1-1
TGTGCCAGCAGCGACAGTACAATGAACACTGAAGCTTTCTTT
CASSDSTMNTEAFF
>-|TRBV19|-|TRBJ2-5
TGTGCCAGTAGGCAGAGGGGGGGTTCAGGCGAGACCCAGTACTTC
CASRQRGGSGETQYF
>TRBD1|TRBV11-3|once|TRBJ2-7
TGTGCCAGCAGCCCACGGACAGGGGACTACGAGCAGTACTTC
CASSPRTGDYEQYF
>-|TRBV21-1|-|TRBJ1-2
TGTGCCAGCAGCAAAGAAAAGTGCGGGACGACTACTGGGTTGAACTATGGCTACACCTTC
CASSKEKCGTTTGLNYGYTF
>TRBD2|TRBV5-4|once|TRBJ2-5
TGTGCCAGCAGCTCCCGGGGGGGGGCGTGGGAGACCCAGTACTTC
CASSSRGGAWETQYF
>-|TRBV7-2|few|TRBJ2-1
TGTGCCAGCAGCCCTGACGATCACAATGAGCAGTTCTTC
CASSPDDHNEQFF
>-|TRBV7-9|-|TRBJ2-2
TGTGCCAGCAGCTTAGCGGGATCCACCGGGGAGCTGTTTTTT
CASSLAGSTGELFF
>-|TRBV13|few|TRBJ1-1
TGTGCCAGCAGCTTAGCGGACAGTGAAGCTTTCTTT
CASSLADSEAFF
>TRBD1|TRBV9|-|TRBJ2-2
TGTGCCAGCAGCGCGGGGACAGGCACGTATACCGGGGAGCTGTTTTTT
CASSAGTGTYTGELFF
>-|TRBV7-2|few|TRBJ2-6
TGTGCCAGCAGCTGGGGTCGGGTTGCTGGGGCCAACGTCCTGACTTTC
CASSWGRVAGANVLTF
>-|TRBV30|-|TRBJ2-1
TGTGCCTGGAGGGGGCTGGCAGAAGTCAATGAGCAGTTCTTC
CAWRGLAEVNEQFF
>-|TRBV5-4|-|TRBJ1-1
TGTGCCAGCAGCTTTGGGGGTGGCTCTGAAGCTTTCTTT
CASSFGGGSEAFF
>-|TRBV6-6|-|TRBJ1-5
TGTGCCAGCAGTTACAGGGGCAATCAGCCCCAGCATTTT
CASSYRGNQPQHF
>TRBD1|TRBV5-1|-|TRBJ2-7
TGCGCCAGCAGCTTGGTTCTACAGGGGAACGAGCAGTACTTC
CASSLVLQGNEQYF
>-|TRBV28|once|TRBJ1-1
TGTGCCAGCAGTTCCCCCTCAGTCTGGGGCACTGAAGCTTTCTTT
CASSSPSVWGTEAFF
>-|TRBV7-9|-|TRBJ2-3
TGTGCCAGCAGCTTACGGATCACAGATACGCAGTATTTT
CASSLRITDTQYF
>-|TRBV5-6|-|TRBJ2-7
TGTGCCAGCAGCTTGCGGCGGACGAACTACGAGCAGTACTTC
CASSLRRTNYEQYF
>-|TRBV18|-|TRBJ2-3
TGTGCCAGCTCACCAGAGACCGGGACTGACTATATTCCTAAACCGGATACGCAGTATTTT
CASSPETGTDYIPKPDTQYF
>TRBD1|TRBV24-1|-|TRBJ2-1
TGTGCCACCAGTGAAGCCGGGACAGGGTACAATGAGCAGTTCTTC
CATSEAGTGYNEQFF
>TRBD2|TRBV5-4|-|TRBJ2-5
TGTGCCAGCAGCTTGGTCATAATCGGGACTAGGGCAGAGACCCAGTACTTC
CASSLVIIGTRAETQYF
>TRBD1|TRBV10-3|-|TRBJ1-2
TGTGCCATCAGTTCCGACAGGGGAAATGGCTACACCTTC
CAISSDRGNGYTF